This TCR beta chain was sequenced in a study of beta chain features in type 1 diabetes. Points from the study as a whole: PCR might pick shorter templates more often, in the same way for patients and controls. Shortening of TCRB CDR3s, moderate but significant, appeared in all four CD4+ subsets of Type 1 diabetes patients.

This clone was observed a few times. Its target is not known. Every bit of the isolated RNA underwent reverse transcription, so sequencing read expressed TCRB transcripts. Using immunoSEQ multiplex PCR, the repertoire was profiled, and TCRdb retains in-frame clones only, with some absent. Of about 270,000 clones listed, around an eighth are singletons. The sequencing sample was made of naive CD4+ T cells from blood. The TCR originated in a man aged 30-40 years with type 1 diabetes.

The CDR3: CASSYKTGGQPQHF. CDR3 bases: TGTGCCAGCAGCTACAAGACAGGGGGTCAGCCCCAGCATTTT. The chain combines TRBV7-2 with TRBJ1-5; 9 nucleotides align to TRBD1. Trimming at V came to 4 bases and at J to 6 bases, leaving 4 bases not matched to a gene. CDR1 and CDR2 (germline): SGHTA, FQGNSA. The CDR3 consists of 14 residues.